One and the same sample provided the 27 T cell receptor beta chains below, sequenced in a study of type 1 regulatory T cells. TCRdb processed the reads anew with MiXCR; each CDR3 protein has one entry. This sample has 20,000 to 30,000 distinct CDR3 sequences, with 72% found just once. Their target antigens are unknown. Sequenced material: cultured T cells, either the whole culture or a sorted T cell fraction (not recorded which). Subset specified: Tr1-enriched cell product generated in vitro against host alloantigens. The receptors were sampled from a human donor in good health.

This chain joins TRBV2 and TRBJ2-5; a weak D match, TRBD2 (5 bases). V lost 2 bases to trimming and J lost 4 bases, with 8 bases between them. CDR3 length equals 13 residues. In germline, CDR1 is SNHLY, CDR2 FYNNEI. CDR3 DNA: TGTGCCAGCAGTGAACAACTAGTAGAGACCCAGTACTTC. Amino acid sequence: CASSEQLVETQYF.

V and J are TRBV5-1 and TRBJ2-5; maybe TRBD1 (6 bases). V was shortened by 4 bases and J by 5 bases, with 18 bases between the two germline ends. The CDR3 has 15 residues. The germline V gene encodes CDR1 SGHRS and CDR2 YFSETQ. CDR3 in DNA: TGCGCCAGCAGCGACCAGGGGCCGCCGGGTGAGACCCAGTACTTC. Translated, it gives CASSDQGPPGETQYF.

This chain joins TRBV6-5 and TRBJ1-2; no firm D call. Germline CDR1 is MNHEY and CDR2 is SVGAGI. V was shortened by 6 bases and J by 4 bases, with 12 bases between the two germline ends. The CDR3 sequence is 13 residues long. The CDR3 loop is CASRSPSSYGYTF. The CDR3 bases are TGTGCCAGCAGATCCCCCTCCAGCTATGGCTACACCTTC.

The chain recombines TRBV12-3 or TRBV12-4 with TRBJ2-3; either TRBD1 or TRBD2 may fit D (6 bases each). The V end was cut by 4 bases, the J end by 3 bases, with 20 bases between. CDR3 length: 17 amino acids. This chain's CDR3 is CASSSEEGGLGTDTQYF. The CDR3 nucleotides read TGTGCCAGCAGTTCCGAAGAGGGGGGTTTAGGGACAGATACGCAGTATTTT.

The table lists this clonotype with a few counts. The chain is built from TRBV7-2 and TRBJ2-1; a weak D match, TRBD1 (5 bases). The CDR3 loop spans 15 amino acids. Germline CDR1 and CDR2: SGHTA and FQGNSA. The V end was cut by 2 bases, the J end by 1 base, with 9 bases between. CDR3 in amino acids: CASSLQQASYNEQFF. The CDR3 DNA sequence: TGTGCCAGCAGCTTACAACAGGCATCCTACAATGAGCAGTTCTTC.

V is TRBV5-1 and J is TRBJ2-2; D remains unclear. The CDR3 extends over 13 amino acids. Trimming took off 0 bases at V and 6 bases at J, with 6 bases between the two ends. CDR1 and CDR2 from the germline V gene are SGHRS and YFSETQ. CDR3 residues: CASSLANAGELFF. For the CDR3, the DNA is TGCGCCAGCAGCTTGGCCAATGCCGGGGAGCTGTTTTTT.

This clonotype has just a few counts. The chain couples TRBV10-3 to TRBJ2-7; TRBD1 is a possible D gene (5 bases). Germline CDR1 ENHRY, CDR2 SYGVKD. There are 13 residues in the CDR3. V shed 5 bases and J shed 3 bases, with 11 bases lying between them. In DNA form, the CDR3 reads TGTGCCATCAGTTCACAGGAATACTACGAGCAGTACTTC. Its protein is CAISSQEYYEQYF.

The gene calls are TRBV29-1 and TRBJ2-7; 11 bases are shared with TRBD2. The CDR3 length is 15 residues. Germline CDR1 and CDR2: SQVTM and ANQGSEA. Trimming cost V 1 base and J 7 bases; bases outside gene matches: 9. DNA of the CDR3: TGCAGCGTTGAAGTTGGGCTAGCGGGGGGTAAGGAGCAGTACTTC. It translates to CSVEVGLAGGKEQYF.

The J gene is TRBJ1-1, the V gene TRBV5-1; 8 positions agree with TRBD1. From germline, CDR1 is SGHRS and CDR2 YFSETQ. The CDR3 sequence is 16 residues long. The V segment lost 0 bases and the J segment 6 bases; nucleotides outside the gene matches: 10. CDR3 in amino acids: CASSLAPRTGSAEAFF. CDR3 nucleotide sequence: TGCGCCAGCAGCTTGGCCCCTAGGACAGGGTCGGCTGAAGCTTTCTTT.

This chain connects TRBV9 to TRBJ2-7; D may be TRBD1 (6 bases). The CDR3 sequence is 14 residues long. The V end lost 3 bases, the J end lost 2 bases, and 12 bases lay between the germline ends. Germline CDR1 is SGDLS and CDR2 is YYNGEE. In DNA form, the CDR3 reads TGTGCCAGCAGCGAAATGGGACATCCCTACGAGCAGTACTTC. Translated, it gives CASSEMGHPYEQYF. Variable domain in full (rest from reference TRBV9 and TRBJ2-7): DSGVTQTPKHLITATGQRVTLRCSPRSGDLSVYWYQQSLDQGLQFLIQYYNGEERAKGNILERFSAQQFPDLHSELNLSSLELGDSALYFCASSEMGHPYEQYFGPGTRLTVT.

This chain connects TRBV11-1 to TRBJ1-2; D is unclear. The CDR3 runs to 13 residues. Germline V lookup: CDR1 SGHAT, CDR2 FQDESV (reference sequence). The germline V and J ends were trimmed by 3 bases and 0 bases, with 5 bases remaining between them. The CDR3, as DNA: TGTGCCAGCAGCTTTGGACCTAACTATGGCTACACCTTC. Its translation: CASSFGPNYGYTF.

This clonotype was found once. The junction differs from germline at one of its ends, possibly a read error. CDR3 residues: CAISPRRRGQGDTGGLFF. The CDR3 nucleotides are TGTGCCATCAGCCCTAGACGCCGGGGACAGGGGGACACCGGGGGGCTGTTTTTT. The chain uses TRBV10-3 and TRBJ2-2; 11 bases are a match to TRBD1. The CDR3 length is 18 residues. Germline CDR1 ENHRY, CDR2 SYGVKD.

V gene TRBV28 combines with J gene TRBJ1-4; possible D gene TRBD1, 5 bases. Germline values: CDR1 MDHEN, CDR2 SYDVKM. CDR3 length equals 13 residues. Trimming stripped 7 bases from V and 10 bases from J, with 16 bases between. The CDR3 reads CASKGPGLPKLFF. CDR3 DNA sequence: TGTGCCAGCAAAGGGCCAGGGTTACCAAAACTGTTTTTT.

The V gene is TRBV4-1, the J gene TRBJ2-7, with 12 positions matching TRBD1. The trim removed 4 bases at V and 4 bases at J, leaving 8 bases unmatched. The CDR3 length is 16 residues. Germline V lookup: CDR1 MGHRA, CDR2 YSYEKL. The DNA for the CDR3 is TGCGCCAGCAGCCGTCTTCCGGGACAGGGGGCTTACGAGCAGTACTTC. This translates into CASSRLPGQGAYEQYF.

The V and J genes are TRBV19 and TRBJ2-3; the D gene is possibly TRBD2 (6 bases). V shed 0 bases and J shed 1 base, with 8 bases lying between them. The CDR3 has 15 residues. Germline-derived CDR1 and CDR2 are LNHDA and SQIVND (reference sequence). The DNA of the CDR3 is TGTGCCAGTAGTATAGAGGCGGGACGCACAGATACGCAGTATTTT. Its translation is CASSIEAGRTDTQYF.

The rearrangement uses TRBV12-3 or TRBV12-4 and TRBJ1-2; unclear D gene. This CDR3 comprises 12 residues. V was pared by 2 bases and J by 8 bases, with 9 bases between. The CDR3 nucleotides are TGTGCCAGCAGTTTAACCCCGTCCGGCTACACCTTC. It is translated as CASSLTPSGYTF.

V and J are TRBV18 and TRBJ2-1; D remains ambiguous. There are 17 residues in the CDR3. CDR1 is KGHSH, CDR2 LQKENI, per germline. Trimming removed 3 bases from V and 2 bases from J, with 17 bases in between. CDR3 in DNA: TGTGCCAGCTCACCTTACCTACAGCCTTCCACCTACAATGAGCAGTTCTTC. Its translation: CASSPYLQPSTYNEQFF. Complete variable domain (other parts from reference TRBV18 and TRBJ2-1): NAGVMQNPRHLVRRRGQEARLRCSPMKGHSHVYWYRQLPEEGLKFMVYLQKENIIDESGMPKERFSAEFPKEGPSILRIQQVVRGDSAAYFCASSPYLQPSTYNEQFFGPGTRLTVL.

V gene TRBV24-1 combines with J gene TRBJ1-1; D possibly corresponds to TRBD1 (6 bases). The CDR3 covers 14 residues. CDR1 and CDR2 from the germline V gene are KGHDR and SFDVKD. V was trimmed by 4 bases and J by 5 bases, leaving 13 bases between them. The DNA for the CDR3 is TGTGCCACCAGTGACTCCCGGACAGTTACTGAAGCTTTCTTT. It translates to CATSDSRTVTEAFF.

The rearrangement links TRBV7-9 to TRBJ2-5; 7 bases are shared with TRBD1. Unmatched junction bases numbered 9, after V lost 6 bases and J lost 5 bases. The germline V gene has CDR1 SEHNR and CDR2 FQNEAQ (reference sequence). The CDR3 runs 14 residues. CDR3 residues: CASRNRGPGETQYF. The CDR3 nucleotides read TGTGCCAGCAGGAACAGGGGTCCGGGGGAGACCCAGTACTTC.

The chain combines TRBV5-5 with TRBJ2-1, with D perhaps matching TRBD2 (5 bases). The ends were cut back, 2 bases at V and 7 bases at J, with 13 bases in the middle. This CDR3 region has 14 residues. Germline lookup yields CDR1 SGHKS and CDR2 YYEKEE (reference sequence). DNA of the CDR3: TGTGCCAGCAGCTTAACTCCGGGGTGGAATGAGCAGTTCTTC. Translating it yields CASSLTPGWNEQFF.

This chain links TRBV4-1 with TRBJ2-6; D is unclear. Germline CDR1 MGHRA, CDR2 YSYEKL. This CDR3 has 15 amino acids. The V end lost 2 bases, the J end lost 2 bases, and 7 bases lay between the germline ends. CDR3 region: CASSQIRPGANVLTF. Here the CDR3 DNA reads TGCGCCAGCAGCCAAATACGCCCTGGGGCCAACGTCCTGACTTTC.

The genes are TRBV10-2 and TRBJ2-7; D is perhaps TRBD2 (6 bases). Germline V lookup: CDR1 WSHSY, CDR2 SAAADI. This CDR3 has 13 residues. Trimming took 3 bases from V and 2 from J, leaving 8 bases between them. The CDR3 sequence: CASSDGTAYEQYF. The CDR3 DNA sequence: TGCGCCAGCAGTGACGGGACTGCCTACGAGCAGTACTTC.

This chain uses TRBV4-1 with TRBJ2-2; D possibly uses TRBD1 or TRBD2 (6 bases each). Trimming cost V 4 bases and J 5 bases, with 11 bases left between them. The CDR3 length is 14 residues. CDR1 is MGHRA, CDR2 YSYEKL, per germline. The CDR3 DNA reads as TGCGCCAGCAGCCTACTAGGGGGGACCGGGGAGCTGTTTTTT. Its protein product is CASSLLGGTGELFF.

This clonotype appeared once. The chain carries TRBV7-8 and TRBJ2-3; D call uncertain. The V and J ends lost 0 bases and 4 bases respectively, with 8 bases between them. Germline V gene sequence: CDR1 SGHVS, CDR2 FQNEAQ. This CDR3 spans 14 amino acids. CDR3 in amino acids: CASSLARWADTQYF. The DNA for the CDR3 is TGTGCCAGCAGCTTAGCTAGGTGGGCAGATACGCAGTATTTT.

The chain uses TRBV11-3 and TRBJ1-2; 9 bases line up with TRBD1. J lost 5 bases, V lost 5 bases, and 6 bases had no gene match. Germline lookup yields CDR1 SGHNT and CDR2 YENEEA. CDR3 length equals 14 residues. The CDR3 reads CASSPGQGAYGYTF. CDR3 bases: TGTGCCAGCAGCCCGGGACAGGGAGCATATGGCTACACCTTC.

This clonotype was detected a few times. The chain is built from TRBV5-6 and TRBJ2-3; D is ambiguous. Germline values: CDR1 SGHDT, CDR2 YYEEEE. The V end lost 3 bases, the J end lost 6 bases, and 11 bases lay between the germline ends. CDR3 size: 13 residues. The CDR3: CASSSQWADTQYF. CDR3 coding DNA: TGTGCCAGCAGCTCCCAGTGGGCTGATACGCAGTATTTT.

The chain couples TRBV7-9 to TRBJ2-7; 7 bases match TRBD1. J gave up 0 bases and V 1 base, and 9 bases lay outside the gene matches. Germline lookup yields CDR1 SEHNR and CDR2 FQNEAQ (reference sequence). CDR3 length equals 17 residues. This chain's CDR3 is CASSLGFLRDSSYEQYF. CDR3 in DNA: TGTGCCAGCAGCTTAGGATTCCTCCGGGACAGCTCCTACGAGCAGTACTTC.